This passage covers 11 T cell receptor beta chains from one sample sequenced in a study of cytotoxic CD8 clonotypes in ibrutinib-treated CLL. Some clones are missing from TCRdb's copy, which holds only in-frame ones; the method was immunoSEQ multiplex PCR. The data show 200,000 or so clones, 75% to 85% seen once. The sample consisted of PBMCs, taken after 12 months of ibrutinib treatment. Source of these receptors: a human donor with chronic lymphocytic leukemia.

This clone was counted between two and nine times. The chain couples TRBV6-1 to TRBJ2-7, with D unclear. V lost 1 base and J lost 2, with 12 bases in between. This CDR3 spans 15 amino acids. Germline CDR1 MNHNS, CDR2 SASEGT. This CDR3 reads CASSEDVGSAYEQYF. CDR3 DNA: TGTGCCAGCAGTGAAGATGTGGGCTCCGCCTACGAGCAGTACTTC.

The CDR3 DNA is TGTGCCAGCAGTTTATTAGGTCTTCGGGAGCAGTTCTTC. Amino acid sequence: CASSLLGLREQFF. V gene TRBV28 combines with J gene TRBJ2-1; no clear D. This CDR3 is 13 amino acids long. In germline, CDR1 is MDHEN, CDR2 SYDVKM. The V and J ends lost 1 base and 10 bases respectively, with 11 bases between them.

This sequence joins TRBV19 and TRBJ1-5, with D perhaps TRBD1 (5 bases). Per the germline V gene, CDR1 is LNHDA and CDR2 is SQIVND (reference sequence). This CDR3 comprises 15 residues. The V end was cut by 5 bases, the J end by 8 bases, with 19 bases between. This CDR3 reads CASSVWGGAVKPQHF. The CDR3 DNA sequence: TGTGCCAGTAGTGTCTGGGGCGGTGCAGTAAAGCCCCAGCATTTT.

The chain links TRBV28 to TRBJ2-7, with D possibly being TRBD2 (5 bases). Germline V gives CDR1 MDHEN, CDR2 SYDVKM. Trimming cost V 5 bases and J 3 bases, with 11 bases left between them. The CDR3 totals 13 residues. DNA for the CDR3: TGTGCCAGCAGTCCGGGTAGCGACTACGAGCAGTACTTC. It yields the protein CASSPGSDYEQYF.

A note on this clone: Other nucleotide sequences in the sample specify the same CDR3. This CDR3 is CASSPTGVYNEQFF. In DNA, the CDR3 is TGTGCCAGCAGCCCGACGGGCGTCTACAATGAGCAGTTCTTC. This rearrangement joins TRBV27 to TRBJ2-1; D is unclear. Germline values: CDR1 MNHEY, CDR2 SMNVEV (reference sequence). V dropped 6 bases and J dropped 3 bases, with 12 bases sitting between them. The CDR3 is 14 residues long.

CDR3 region: CASSYRDRGNEQFF. The CDR3 region has the DNA TGTGCCAGCAGCTACCGGGACAGGGGTAATGAGCAGTTCTTC. The chain recombines TRBV5-6 with TRBJ2-1, with 10 bases aligning to TRBD1. The CDR3 length is 14 residues. The germline V gene encodes CDR1 SGHDT and CDR2 YYEEEE. V lost 3 bases to trimming and J lost 7 bases; unmatched junction nucleotides: 4.

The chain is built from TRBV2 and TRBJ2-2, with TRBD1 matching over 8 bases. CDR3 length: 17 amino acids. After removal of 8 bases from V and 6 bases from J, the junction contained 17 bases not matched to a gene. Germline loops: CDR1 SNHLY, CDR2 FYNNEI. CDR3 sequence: CASDFRGQGVRAGELFF. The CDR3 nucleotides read TGTGCCAGCGACTTCCGAGGACAGGGAGTTAGGGCCGGGGAGCTGTTTTTT. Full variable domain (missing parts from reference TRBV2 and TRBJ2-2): EPEVTQTPSHQVTQMGQEVILRCVPISNHLYFYWYRQILGQKVEFLVSFYNNEISEKSEIFDDQFSVERPDGSNFTLKIRSTKLEDSAMYFCASDFRGQGVRAGELFFGEGSRLTVL.

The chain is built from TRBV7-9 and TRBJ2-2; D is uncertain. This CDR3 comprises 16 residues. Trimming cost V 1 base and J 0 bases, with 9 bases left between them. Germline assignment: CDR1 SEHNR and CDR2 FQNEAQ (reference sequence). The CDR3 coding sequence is TGTGCCAGCAGCTTAGATCCAGGATCGAACACCGGGGAGCTGTTTTTT. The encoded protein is CASSLDPGSNTGELFF. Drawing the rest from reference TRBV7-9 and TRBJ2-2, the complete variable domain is DTGVSQNPRHKITKRGQNVTFRCDPISEHNRLYWYRQTLGQGPEFLTYFQNEAQLEKSRLLSDRFSAERPKGSFSTLEIQRTEQGDSAMYLCASSLDPGSNTGELFFGEGSRLTVL.

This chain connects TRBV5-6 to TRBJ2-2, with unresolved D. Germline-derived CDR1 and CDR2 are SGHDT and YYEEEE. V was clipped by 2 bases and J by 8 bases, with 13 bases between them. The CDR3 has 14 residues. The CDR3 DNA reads TGTGCCAGCAGCTTAACTGATCCTCGGGGGGAGCTGTTTTTT. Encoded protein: CASSLTDPRGELFF.

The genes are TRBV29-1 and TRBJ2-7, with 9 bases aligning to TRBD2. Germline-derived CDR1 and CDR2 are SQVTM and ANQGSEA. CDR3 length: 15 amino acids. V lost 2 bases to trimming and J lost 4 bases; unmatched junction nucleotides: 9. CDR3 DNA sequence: TGCAGCGTTGAATGGGCGGGAGGGCCGGGGTACGAGCAGTACTTC. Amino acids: CSVEWAGGPGYEQYF.

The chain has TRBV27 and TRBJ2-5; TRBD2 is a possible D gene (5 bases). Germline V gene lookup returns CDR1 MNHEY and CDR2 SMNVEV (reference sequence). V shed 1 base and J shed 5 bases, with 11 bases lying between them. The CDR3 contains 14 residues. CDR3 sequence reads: CASSLWAGDETQYF. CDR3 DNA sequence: TGTGCCAGCAGTTTATGGGCGGGTGACGAGACCCAGTACTTC.